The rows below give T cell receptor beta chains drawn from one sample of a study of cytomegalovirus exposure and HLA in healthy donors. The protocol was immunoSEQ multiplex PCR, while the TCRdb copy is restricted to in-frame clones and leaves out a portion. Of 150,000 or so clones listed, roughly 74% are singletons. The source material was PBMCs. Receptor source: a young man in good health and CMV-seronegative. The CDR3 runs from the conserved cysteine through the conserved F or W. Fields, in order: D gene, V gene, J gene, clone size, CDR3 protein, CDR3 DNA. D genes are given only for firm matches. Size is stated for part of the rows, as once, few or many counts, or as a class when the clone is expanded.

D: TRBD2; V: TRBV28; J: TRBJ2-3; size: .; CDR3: CASSLLGAGGRGDTQYF; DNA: TGTGCCAGCAGTTTACTTGGAGCGGGGGGGCGGGGAGATACGCAGTATTTT
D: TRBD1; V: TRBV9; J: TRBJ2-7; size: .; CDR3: CASSPGQGGNYEQYF; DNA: TGTGCCAGCAGCCCCGGACAGGGGGGGAACTACGAGCAGTACTTC
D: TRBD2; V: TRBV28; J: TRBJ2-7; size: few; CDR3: CASSFPLILGGTGSYEQYF; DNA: TGTGCCAGCAGTTTTCCTCTCATCCTCGGGGGGACGGGGTCCTACGAGCAGTACTTC
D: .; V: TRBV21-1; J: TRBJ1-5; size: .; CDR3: CASSLRTGGCNQPQHF; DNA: TGTGCCAGCAGCCTCCGGACAGGGGGCTGCAATCAGCCCCAGCATTTT
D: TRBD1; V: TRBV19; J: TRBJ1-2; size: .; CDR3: CASRTGLYGYTF; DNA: TGTGCCTCCCGGACAGGACTCTATGGCTACACCTTC
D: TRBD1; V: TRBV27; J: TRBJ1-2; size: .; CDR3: CASRSRDSLHGYTF; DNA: TGTGCCAGCAGATCCCGGGACAGTTTACATGGCTACACCTTC
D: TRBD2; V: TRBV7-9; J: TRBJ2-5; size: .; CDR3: CASSLRTSGLYQETQYF; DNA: TGTGCCAGCAGCTTACGAACTAGCGGACTGTACCAAGAGACCCAGTACTTC
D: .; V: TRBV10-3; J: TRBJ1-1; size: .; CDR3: CAISGGGQNTEAFF; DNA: TGTGCCATCAGTGGGGGGGGCCAGAACACTGAAGCTTTCTTT
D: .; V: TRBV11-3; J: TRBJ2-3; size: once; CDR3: CASSLATDTQYF; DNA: TGTGCCAGCAGCTTAGCTACAGATACGCAGTATTTT
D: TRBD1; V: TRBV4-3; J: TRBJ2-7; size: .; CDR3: CASSHSGTGGFHEQYF; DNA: TGCGCCAGCAGCCACTCCGGGACAGGGGGGTTCCACGAGCAGTACTTC